One sample yielded the 30 T cell receptor beta chains listed below, sequenced in a study of shared clonotypes between healthy human individuals. The table came from immunoSEQ multiplex PCR; TCRdb's copy has only in-frame clones and leaves some out. The repertoire consists of over 850,000 clones, with approximately 80% occurring once and the leading ten covering more than 0.55%. Sequenced sample: memory CD4+ T cells from PBMCs. As for subset: CD45RA-negative fraction. These receptors originate from a man younger than 35 in good health. Some clones in this sample may be carry-over from other donors' samples.

Turning to this clone: The junction differs from germline at one of its ends, possibly a read error. This chain joins TRBV19 and TRBJ1-3, with no clear D. This CDR3 has 15 amino acids. CDR1 LNHDA and CDR2 SQIVND come from the germline V gene (reference sequence). CDR3 sequence reads: CAGSTASFSGNTIYF. The CDR3, as DNA: TGTGCCGGTAGTACGGCGTCATTCTCTGGAAACACCATATATTTT. Looking up the rest from reference TRBV19 and TRBJ1-3 gives the full variable domain: DGGITQSPKYLFRKEGQNVTLSCEQNLNHDAMYWYRQDPGQGLRLIYYSQIVNDFQKGDIAEGYSVSREKKESFPLTVTSAQKNPTAFYLCAGSTASFSGNTIYFGEGSWLTVV.

The chain combines TRBV10-3 with TRBJ2-7; 7 bases map to TRBD1. The length of the CDR3 is 14 residues. Per the germline V gene, CDR1 is ENHRY and CDR2 is SYGVKD. Unmatched junction bases numbered 6, after V lost 7 bases and J lost 0 bases. CDR3 sequence: CAITNRDSSYEQYF. The CDR3 region has the DNA TGTGCCATCACCAACCGGGACAGCTCCTACGAGCAGTACTTC.

CDR3: CASSPTRRASNYGYTF. The CDR3 nucleotides read TGTGCCAGCAGCCCAACCCGGCGCGCCAGTAACTATGGCTACACCTTC. The chain recombines TRBV7-8 with TRBJ1-2; D is undetermined. The V end was cut by 5 bases, the J end by 1 base, with 17 bases between. CDR3 size: 16 residues. CDR1 is SGHVS and CDR2 is FQNEAQ in the germline V gene.

CDR3 amino acids: CASSELSVDTQYF. In DNA, the CDR3 is TGTGCCAGCAGTGAGCTTAGTGTAGATACGCAGTATTTT. V and J are TRBV28 and TRBJ2-3; no clear D. Germline values: CDR1 MDHEN, CDR2 SYDVKM. V was pared by 5 bases and J by 5 bases, with 11 bases between. This CDR3 is built from 13 residues.

The gene calls are TRBV9 and TRBJ1-2; D gene ambiguous. This CDR3 region has 15 residues. Germline-derived CDR1 and CDR2 are SGDLS and YYNGEE. V dropped 2 bases and J dropped 0 bases, with 11 bases sitting between them. For the CDR3, the DNA is TGTGCCAGCAGCGTCGGGCAGTCCTCTAACTATGGCTACACCTTC. Translated, it gives CASSVGQSSNYGYTF.

The chain uses TRBV19 and TRBJ2-3; D ambiguous. V lost 5 bases to trimming and J lost 7 bases, with 22 bases between them. Germline lookup yields CDR1 LNHDA and CDR2 SQIVND (reference sequence). The CDR3 has 16 amino acids. The CDR3 spells CASSWSLQPTSHTQYF. CDR3 coding DNA: TGTGCCAGTAGTTGGTCTCTACAGCCCACTTCTCATACGCAGTATTTT.

This chain connects TRBV4-2 to TRBJ2-7, with 10 bases aligning to TRBD2. V lost 1 base, J lost 4 bases, and 7 bases stayed unmatched. The CDR3 spans 16 residues. Germline lookup yields CDR1 LGHNA and CDR2 YNFKEQ. The DNA for the CDR3 is TGTGCCAGCAGCCAAGCCGGACTAGCGGCAACGTACGAGCAGTACTTC. Translation gives CASSQAGLAATYEQYF.

The rearrangement joins TRBV18 to TRBJ2-4, with 8 bases aligning to TRBD1. The CDR3 is 16 residues long. CDR1 and CDR2 from the germline V gene are KGHSH and LQKENI. After removal of 6 bases from V and 0 bases from J, the junction contained 7 bases not matched to a gene. CDR3 in DNA: TGTGCCAGCTCGGGACAGGTGTTATTAGCCAAAAACATTCAGTACTTC. Translation: CASSGQVLLAKNIQYF.

This clone occurred once. CDR3 amino acids: CASSLGQGAHGANVLTF. The CDR3, as DNA: TGTGCCAGCAGCTTGGGACAGGGGGCGCACGGGGCCAACGTCCTGACTTTC. V and J are TRBV7-2 and TRBJ2-6; 12 nucleotides align to TRBD1. Germline CDR1 SGHTA, CDR2 FQGNSA. The ends lost 3 bases at V and 4 bases at J; junction bases unmatched: 4. The CDR3 is 17 residues long.

This chain links TRBV5-1 with TRBJ1-1; D is possibly TRBD1 (6 bases). Between the trimmed V and J ends, which lost 3 bases and 5 bases, there was a span of 23 bases. The CDR3 runs to 17 residues. Germline CDR1 SGHRS, CDR2 YFSETQ. In nucleotides, the CDR3 is TGCGCCAGCAGCTCCCAAATCGTAGGGGGGAGAGGAACTGAAGCTTTCTTT. This sequence encodes CASSSQIVGGRGTEAFF.

CDR3 sequence (DNA): TGTGCCATCAGTGACCAGGGCAGGGGAGGCAATCAGCCCCAGCATTTT. This gives the protein CAISDQGRGGNQPQHF. This sequence joins TRBV10-3 and TRBJ1-5; D possibly corresponds to TRBD1 (6 bases). CDR1 is ENHRY, CDR2 SYGVKD, per germline. V gave up 3 bases and J gave up 2 bases, with 14 bases separating them. The CDR3 has 16 residues.

The chain couples TRBV5-1 to TRBJ1-2; D is possibly TRBD1 (5 bases). The CDR3 totals 15 residues. Between the trimmed V and J ends, which lost 0 bases and 4 bases, there was a span of 13 bases. The V gene's germline CDR1 is SGHRS and CDR2 YFSETQ. CDR3 sequence (DNA): TGCGCCAGCAGCTTGGGGGGCAGGGACCTCTATGGCTACACCTTC. Translation: CASSLGGRDLYGYTF.

Notes on this clone: Other DNA variants within this sample encode the same CDR3. This chain joins TRBV6-5 and TRBJ2-1; D is uncertain. The CDR3 totals 13 residues. The germline V gene has CDR1 MNHEY and CDR2 SVGAGI. The V gene lost 2 bases and the J gene lost 7 bases, with 9 bases spanning the gap. The CDR3: CASSYANGNEQFF. As DNA, the CDR3 is TGTGCCAGCAGTTACGCGAATGGGAATGAGCAGTTCTTC.

This clone was observed a handful of times. The chain is built from TRBV5-1 and TRBJ1-2; no definite D call. Germline lookup yields CDR1 SGHRS and CDR2 YFSETQ. The CDR3 loop spans 14 amino acids. V was clipped by 3 bases and J by 0 bases, with 9 bases between them. CDR3 sequence (DNA): TGCGCCAGCAGCTCCGGACCGGCTAACTATGGCTACACCTTC. Translated, it gives CASSSGPANYGYTF.

J is TRBJ2-5 and V is TRBV4-1; TRBD2 might be the D (7 bases). There are 15 residues in the CDR3. V lost 4 bases, J lost 5 bases, and 17 bases lay in between. The V gene's germline CDR1 is MGHRA and CDR2 YSYEKL. The CDR3 bases are TGCGCCAGCAGCCGAGGGGGGGGCCCCGAGGAGACCCAGTACTTC. It codes for CASSRGGGPEETQYF.

The genes are TRBV7-9 and TRBJ1-1, with D unclear. Germline loops: CDR1 SEHNR, CDR2 FQNEAQ (reference sequence). The CDR3 is 14 residues long. Trimming took off 3 bases at V and 3 bases at J, with 11 bases between the two ends. CDR3 in DNA: TGTGCCAGCAGCTTTTTCAAGGTGGACACTGAAGCTTTCTTT. It is translated as CASSFFKVDTEAFF.

V gene TRBV7-6 combines with J gene TRBJ2-1; 8 bases are shared with TRBD2. Per the germline V gene, CDR1 is SGHVS and CDR2 is FNYEAQ. There are 15 residues in the CDR3. Germline trimming cut 5 bases from V and 3 bases from J; bases unmatched to any gene: 6. This CDR3 is CASSSGSGYYNEQFF. In nucleotides, the CDR3 is TGTGCCAGCAGCAGCGGGAGTGGGTACTACAATGAGCAGTTCTTC.

The V gene is TRBV11-2, the J gene TRBJ2-3; 7 bases agree with TRBD2. The J segment lost 2 bases and the V segment lost 3 bases, leaving 5 bases of the junction unmatched. This CDR3 spans 15 amino acids. Germline assignment: CDR1 SGHAT and CDR2 FQNNGV. CDR3: CASSLGLTITDTQYF. The DNA for the CDR3 is TGTGCCAGCAGCTTGGGACTAACGATCACAGATACGCAGTATTTT.

The V call is TRBV28, the J call TRBJ2-7; 7 bases align to TRBD2. Per the germline V gene, CDR1 is MDHEN and CDR2 is SYDVKM. This CDR3 has 15 amino acids. Germline trimming cut 2 bases from V and 5 bases from J; bases unmatched to any gene: 9. The CDR3 DNA reads TGTGCCAGCAGTTTAGGTTTACTAGCGAGCCACGAGCAGTACTTC. As protein: CASSLGLLASHEQYF.

The chain recombines TRBV28 with TRBJ1-2; the D is unclear. The CDR3 contains 14 residues. Germline CDR1 is MDHEN and CDR2 is SYDVKM. V lost 10 bases, J lost 2 bases, and 17 bases lay in between. CDR3 DNA sequence: TGTGCCACCCCGGCGAGCCCGTGGAACTATGGCTACACCTTC. Protein product: CATPASPWNYGYTF.

This clone occurred once. V is TRBV29-1 and J is TRBJ2-5; 13 bases are shared with TRBD2. V was pared by 7 bases and J by 5 bases, with 7 bases of the junction left unmatched. CDR3 length: 14 residues. Germline CDR1 reads SQVTM; CDR2 reads ANQGSEA. The CDR3 is CSGRTSGSFETQYF. The CDR3 DNA sequence: TGCAGCGGCCGGACTAGCGGGAGTTTCGAGACCCAGTACTTC.

The chain employs TRBV11-2 and TRBJ2-7; TRBD2 matches at 8 bases. V lost 6 bases, J lost 3 bases, and 16 bases stayed unmatched. This CDR3 is 17 amino acids long. CDR1 and CDR2 (germline): SGHAT, FQNNGV. CDR3 sequence (DNA): TGTGCCAGCAGTGACGGGACTAGGTCTTCCCGGGTCTACGAGCAGTACTTC. Encoded protein: CASSDGTRSSRVYEQYF. Filled out from reference TRBV11-2 and TRBJ2-7, the complete variable domain reads EAGVAQSPRYKIIEKRQSVAFWCNPISGHATLYWYQQILGQGPKLLIQFQNNGVVDDSQLPKDRFSAERLKGVDSTLKIQPAKLEDSAVYLCASSDGTRSSRVYEQYFGPGTRLTVT.

The V gene is TRBV7-2, the J gene TRBJ1-2; the D is unclear. Germline loops: CDR1 SGHTA, CDR2 FQGNSA. Trimming took off 5 bases at V and 6 bases at J, with 13 bases between the two ends. This CDR3 region has 13 residues. The DNA of the CDR3 is TGTGCCAGCAGCCCAGTCACGGCGAATGGCTACACCTTC. This translates into CASSPVTANGYTF.

The J gene is TRBJ2-2, the V gene TRBV4-2; D not certain. V gave up 0 bases and J gave up 5 bases, with 7 bases separating them. The CDR3 runs 14 residues. The V gene's germline CDR1 is LGHNA and CDR2 YNFKEQ. The CDR3 loop is CASSQDVVTGELFF. Written as DNA, the CDR3 is TGTGCCAGCAGCCAAGATGTAGTTACCGGGGAGCTGTTTTTT.

The chain joins TRBV2 to TRBJ2-4; D is unclear. CDR3 length: 13 residues. Germline V CDR1 and CDR2: SNHLY, FYNNEI. V lost 7 bases, J lost 9 bases, and 16 bases lay in between. The CDR3 region is CASIIREKGIQYF. The CDR3 DNA reads as TGTGCCAGCATTATTAGGGAAAAGGGCATTCAGTACTTC.

The rearrangement links TRBV30 to TRBJ1-4; no definite D call. This CDR3 contains 13 residues. Germline CDR1 is GTSNPN and CDR2 is SVGIG (reference sequence). The V and J ends lost 0 bases and 6 bases respectively, with 8 bases between them. The chain's CDR3 is CAWSVNSYEKLFF. Here the CDR3 DNA reads TGTGCCTGGAGTGTGAACAGTTATGAAAAACTGTTTTTT.

This clone appeared once. The chain couples TRBV7-3 to TRBJ2-3; no firm D call. CDR1 is SGHTA, CDR2 FQGTGA, per germline. The CDR3 is made up of 13 amino acids. Deletions cut 2 bases from V and 4 bases from J, with 7 bases between. The CDR3 protein is CASSLSWADTQYF. The CDR3 DNA sequence: TGTGCCAGCAGCTTATCTTGGGCAGATACGCAGTATTTT.

The rearrangement uses TRBV11-2 and TRBJ1-4, with 11 bases matching TRBD1. CDR1 SGHAT and CDR2 FQNNGV come from the germline V gene. With V trimmed by 4 bases and J by 8 bases, 3 bases remained unmatched. CDR3 length equals 14 residues. The CDR3 coding sequence is TGTGCCAGCAGCTCAGGGACAGGGGGAGAAAAACTGTTTTTT. Translated: CASSSGTGGEKLFF.

This chain's CDR3 is CASSQTGTVSYEQYF. CDR3 bases: TGCGCCAGCAGCCAAACCGGGACAGTGAGCTACGAGCAGTACTTC. The chain links TRBV4-1 to TRBJ2-7; 7 bases line up with TRBD1. Trimming removed 2 bases from V and 3 bases from J; junction bases left unmatched: 7. This CDR3 has 15 amino acids. Looked up from germline, CDR1 is MGHRA and CDR2 is YSYEKL.

This chain connects TRBV21-1 to TRBJ2-4. TRBV21-1 is termed a pseudogene. This CDR3 is built from 17 residues. CDR3 DNA sequence: TGTGCCAGCAGCAAAAATAGGTGGTTCGGTCTCAAAAACATTCAGTACTTC. Protein sequence: CASSKNRWFGLKNIQYF.